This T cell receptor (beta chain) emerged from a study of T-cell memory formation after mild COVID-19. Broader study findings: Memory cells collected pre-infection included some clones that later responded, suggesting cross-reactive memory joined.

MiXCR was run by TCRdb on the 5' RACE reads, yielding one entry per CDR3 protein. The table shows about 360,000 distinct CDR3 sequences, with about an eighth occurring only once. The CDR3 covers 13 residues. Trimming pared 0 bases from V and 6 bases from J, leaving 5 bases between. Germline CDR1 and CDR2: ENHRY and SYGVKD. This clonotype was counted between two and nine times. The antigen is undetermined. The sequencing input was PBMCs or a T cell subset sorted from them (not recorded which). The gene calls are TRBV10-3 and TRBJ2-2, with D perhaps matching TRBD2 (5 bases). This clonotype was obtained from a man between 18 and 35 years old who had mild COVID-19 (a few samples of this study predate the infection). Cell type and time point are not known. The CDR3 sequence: CAISESEAGELFF. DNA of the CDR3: TGTGCCATCAGTGAGTCGGAGGCCGGGGAGCTGTTTTTT.